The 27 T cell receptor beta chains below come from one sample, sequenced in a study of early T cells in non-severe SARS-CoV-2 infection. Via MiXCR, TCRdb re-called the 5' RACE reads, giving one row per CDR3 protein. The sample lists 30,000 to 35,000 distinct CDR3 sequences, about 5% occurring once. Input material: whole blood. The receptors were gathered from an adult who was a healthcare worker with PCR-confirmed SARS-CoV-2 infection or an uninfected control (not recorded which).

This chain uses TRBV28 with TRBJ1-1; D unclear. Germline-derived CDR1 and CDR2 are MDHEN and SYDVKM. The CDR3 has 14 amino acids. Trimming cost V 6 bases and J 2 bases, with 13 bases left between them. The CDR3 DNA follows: TGTGCCAGCAGGCCCCCCACAAGCAACACTGAAGCTTTCTTT. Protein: CASRPPTSNTEAFF.

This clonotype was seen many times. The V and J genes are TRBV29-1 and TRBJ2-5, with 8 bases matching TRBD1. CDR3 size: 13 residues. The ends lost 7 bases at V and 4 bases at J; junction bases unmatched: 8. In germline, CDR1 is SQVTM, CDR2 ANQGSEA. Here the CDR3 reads CSETQGAGETQYF. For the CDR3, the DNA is TGCAGCGAGACCCAGGGGGCTGGAGAGACCCAGTACTTC.

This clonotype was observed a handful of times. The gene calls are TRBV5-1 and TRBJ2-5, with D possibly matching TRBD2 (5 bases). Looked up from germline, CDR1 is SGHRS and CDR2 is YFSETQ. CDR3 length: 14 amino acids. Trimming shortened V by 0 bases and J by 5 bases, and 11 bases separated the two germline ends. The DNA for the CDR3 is TGCGCCAGCAGCTTGGCCGTCGGCGGGGAGACCCAGTACTTC. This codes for CASSLAVGGETQYF.

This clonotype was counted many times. The CDR3: CASSMGQGWDEQFF. The CDR3, as DNA: TGTGCCAGCAGTATGGGACAGGGTTGGGATGAGCAGTTCTTC. This chain uses TRBV6-5 with TRBJ2-1; TRBD1 agrees at 9 bases. Trimming took 5 bases from V and 8 from J; bases not matched to a gene: 7. The CDR3 spans 14 residues. Germline CDR1 is MNHEY and CDR2 is SVGAGI.

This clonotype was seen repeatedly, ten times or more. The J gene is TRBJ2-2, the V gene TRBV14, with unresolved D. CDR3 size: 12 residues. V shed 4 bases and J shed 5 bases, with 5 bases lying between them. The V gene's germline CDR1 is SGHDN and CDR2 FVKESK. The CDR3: CASSRSTGELFF. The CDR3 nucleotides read TGTGCCAGCAGCCGTAGTACCGGGGAGCTGTTTTTT.

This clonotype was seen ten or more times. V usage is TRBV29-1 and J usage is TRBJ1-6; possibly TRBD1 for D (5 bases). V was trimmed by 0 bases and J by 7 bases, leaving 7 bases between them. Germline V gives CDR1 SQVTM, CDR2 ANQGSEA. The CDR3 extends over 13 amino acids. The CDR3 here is CSVEDGDNSPLHF. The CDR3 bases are TGCAGCGTTGAAGATGGGGACAATTCACCCCTCCACTTT.

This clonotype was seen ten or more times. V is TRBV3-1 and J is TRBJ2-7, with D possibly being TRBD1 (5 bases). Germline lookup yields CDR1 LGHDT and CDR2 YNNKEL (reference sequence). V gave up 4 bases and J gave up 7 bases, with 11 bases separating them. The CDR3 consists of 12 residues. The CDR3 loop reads CASSPTKGEQYF. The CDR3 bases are TGTGCCAGCAGCCCGACGAAGGGGGAGCAGTACTTC.

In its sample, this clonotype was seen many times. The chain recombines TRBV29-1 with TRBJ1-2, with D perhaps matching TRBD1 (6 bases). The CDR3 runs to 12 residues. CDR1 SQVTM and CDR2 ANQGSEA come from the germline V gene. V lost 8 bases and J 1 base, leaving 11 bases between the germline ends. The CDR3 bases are TGCAGCACGGACAGTGGTAACTATGGCTACACCTTC. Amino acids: CSTDSGNYGYTF.

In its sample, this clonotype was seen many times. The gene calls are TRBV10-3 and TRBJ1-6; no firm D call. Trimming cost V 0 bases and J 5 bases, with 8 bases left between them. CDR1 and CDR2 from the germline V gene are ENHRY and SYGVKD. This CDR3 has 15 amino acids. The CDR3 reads CAISESMQDNSPLHF. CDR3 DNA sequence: TGTGCCATCAGTGAGTCGATGCAGGATAATTCACCCCTCCACTTT.

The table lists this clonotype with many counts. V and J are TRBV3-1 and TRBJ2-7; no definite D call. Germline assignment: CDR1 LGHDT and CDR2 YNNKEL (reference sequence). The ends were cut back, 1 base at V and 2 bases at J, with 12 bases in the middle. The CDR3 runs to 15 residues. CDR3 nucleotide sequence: TGTGCCAGCAGCCAAGGAGTCATGACAACCTACGAGCAGTACTTC. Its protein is CASSQGVMTTYEQYF.

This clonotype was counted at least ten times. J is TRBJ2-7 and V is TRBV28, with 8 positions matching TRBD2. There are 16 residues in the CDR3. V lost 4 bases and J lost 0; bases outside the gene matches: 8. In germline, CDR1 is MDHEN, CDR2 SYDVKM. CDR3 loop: CASSSGYSGDSYEQYF. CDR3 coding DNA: TGTGCCAGCAGTTCGGGATATAGCGGGGACTCCTACGAGCAGTACTTC.

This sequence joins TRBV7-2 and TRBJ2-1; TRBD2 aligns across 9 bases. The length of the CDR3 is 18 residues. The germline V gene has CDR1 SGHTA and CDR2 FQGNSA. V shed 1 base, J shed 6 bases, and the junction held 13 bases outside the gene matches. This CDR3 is CASSLVFALAGLGNEQFF. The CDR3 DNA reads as TGTGCCAGCAGCTTAGTGTTTGCCCTAGCGGGGCTCGGCAATGAGCAGTTCTTC. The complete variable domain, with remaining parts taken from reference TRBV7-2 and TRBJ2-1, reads GAGVSQSPSNKVTEKGKDVELRCDPISGHTALYWYRQSLGQGLEFLIYFQGNSAPDKSGLPSDRFSAERTGGSVSTLTIQRTQQEDSAVYLCASSLVFALAGLGNEQFFGPGTRLTVL.

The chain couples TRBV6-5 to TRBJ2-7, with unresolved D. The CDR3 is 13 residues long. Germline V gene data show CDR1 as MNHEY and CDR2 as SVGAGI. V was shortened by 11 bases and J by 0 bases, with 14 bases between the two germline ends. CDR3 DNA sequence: TGTGCCGCGTCCCGAGCGAACTCCTACGAGCAGTACTTC. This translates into CAASRANSYEQYF.

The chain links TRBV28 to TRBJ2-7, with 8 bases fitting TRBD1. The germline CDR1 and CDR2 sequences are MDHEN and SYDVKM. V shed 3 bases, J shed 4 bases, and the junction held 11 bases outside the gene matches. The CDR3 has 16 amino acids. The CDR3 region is CASSFSSGQGAYEQYF. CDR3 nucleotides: TGTGCCAGCAGTTTCTCAAGCGGGCAGGGGGCTTACGAGCAGTACTTC.

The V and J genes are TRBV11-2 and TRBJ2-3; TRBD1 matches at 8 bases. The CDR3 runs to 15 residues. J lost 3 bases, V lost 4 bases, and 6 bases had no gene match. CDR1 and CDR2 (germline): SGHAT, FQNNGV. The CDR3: CASSSWTGSTDTQYF. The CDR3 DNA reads TGTGCCAGCAGCTCTTGGACAGGGAGTACAGATACGCAGTATTTT.

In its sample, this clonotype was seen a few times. CDR3 protein: CAISESGTSGRWEQFF. The CDR3 DNA is TGTGCCATCAGTGAGTCGGGGACTAGCGGGAGATGGGAGCAGTTCTTC. The rearrangement links TRBV10-3 to TRBJ2-1, with TRBD2 identical over 14 bases. V lost 0 bases to trimming and J lost 10 bases; unmatched junction nucleotides: 5. This CDR3 comprises 16 residues. Germline assignment: CDR1 ENHRY and CDR2 SYGVKD.

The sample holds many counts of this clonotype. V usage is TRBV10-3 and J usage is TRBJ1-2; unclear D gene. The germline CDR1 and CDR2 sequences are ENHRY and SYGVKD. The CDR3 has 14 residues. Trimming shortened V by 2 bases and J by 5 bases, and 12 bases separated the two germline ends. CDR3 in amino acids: CAISEAARAYGYTF. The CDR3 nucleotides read TGTGCCATCAGTGAGGCAGCGAGAGCTTATGGCTACACCTTC.

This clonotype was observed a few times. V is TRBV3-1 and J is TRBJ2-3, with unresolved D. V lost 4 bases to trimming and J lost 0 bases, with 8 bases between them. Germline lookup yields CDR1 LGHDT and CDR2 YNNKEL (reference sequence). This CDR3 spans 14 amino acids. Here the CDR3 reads CASSLPESTDTQYF. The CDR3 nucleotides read TGTGCCAGCAGCCTCCCGGAGAGCACAGATACGCAGTATTTT.

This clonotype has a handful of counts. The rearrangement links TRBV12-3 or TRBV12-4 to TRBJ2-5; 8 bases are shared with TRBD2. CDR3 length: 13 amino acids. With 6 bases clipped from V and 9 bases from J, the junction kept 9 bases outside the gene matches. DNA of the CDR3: TGTGCCAGCAGCCTCCTGTCGCGGGGGGCCCAGTACTTC. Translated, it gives CASSLLSRGAQYF.

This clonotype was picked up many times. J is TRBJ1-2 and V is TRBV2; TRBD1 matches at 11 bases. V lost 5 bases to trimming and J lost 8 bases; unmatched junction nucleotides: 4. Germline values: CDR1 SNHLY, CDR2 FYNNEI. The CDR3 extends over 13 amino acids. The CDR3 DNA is TGTGCCAGCAGTCGGACAGGGGGCCAAGGCTACACCTTC. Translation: CASSRTGGQGYTF.

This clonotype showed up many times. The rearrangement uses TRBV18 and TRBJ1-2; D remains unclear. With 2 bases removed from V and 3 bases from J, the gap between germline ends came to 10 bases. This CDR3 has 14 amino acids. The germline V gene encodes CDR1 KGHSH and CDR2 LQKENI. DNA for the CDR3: TGTGCCAGCTCACCAGGGTTCGGCGACTATGGCTACACCTTC. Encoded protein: CASSPGFGDYGYTF.

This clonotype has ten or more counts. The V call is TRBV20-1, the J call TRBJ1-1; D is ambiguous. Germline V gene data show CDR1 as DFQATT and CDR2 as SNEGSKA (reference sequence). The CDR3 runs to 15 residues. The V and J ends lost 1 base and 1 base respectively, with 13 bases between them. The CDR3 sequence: CSARVGRRENTEAFF. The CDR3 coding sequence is TGCAGTGCTAGAGTAGGACGACGGGAGAACACTGAAGCTTTCTTT.

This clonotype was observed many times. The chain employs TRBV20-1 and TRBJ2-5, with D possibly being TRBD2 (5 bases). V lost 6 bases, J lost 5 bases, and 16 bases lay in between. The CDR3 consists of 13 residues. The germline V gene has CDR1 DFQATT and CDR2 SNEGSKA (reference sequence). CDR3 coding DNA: TGCAGTGCCGAGGGCGGTCTGATTGAGACCCAGTACTTC. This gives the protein CSAEGGLIETQYF.

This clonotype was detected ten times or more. The CDR3 is CASTMGATDLAEAFF. CDR3 DNA sequence: TGCGCCAGCACCATGGGCGCCACGGACCTTGCTGAAGCTTTCTTT. The chain couples TRBV5-1 to TRBJ1-1; unclear D gene. The V gene lost 6 bases and the J gene lost 6 bases, with 21 bases spanning the gap. This CDR3 is built from 15 residues. Germline V CDR1 and CDR2: SGHRS, YFSETQ.

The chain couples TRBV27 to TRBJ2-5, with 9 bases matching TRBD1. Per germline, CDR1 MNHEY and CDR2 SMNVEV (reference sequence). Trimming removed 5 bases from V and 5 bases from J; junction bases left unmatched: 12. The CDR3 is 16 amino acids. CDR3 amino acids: CASSPQGQGLEETQYF. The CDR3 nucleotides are TGTGCCAGCAGTCCGCAGGGACAGGGCCTAGAGGAGACCCAGTACTTC.

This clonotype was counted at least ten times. In DNA form, the CDR3 reads TGTTACAGGGATGGGCCCAAGTACTTC. Translating it yields CYRDGPKYF. The rearrangement joins TRBV21-1 to TRBJ2-5; the table's D call TRBD1 went unverified against the DNA. TRBV21-1 is a pseudogene segment. This CDR3 region has 9 residues.

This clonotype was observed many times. The CDR3 region has the DNA TGTGCCAGCAGCTCCCCCCCGTACAATGAGCAGTTCTTC. This encodes CASSSPPYNEQFF. The V call is TRBV7-3, the J call TRBJ2-1; D is undetermined. This CDR3 has 13 residues. The V end lost 4 bases, the J end lost 4 bases, and 8 bases lay between the germline ends. The germline CDR1 and CDR2 sequences are SGHTA and FQGTGA.